This TCR beta chain was sequenced for a study of T-cell memory formation after mild COVID-19. Findings of the study overall: Clones that contracted from day 15 to 85 were balanced CD4/CD8, while later expanders leaned CD4+. The study found contracting CD4+ clones mainly in CM and EM and contracting CD8+ clones in EMRA.

TCRdb used MiXCR to reprocess the 5' RACE reads, holding one entry per CDR3 protein. The data hold about half a million distinct CDR3 sequences, with approximately 18% observed a single time. Germline-derived CDR1 and CDR2 are ENHRY and SYGVKD. V was cut by 5 bases and J by 1 base, with 9 bases left in between. CDR3 length equals 14 residues. As regards this clonotype: Its antigen is unknown.

The origin of this receptor is an adult woman who had mild COVID-19 (a few samples of this study predate the infection). Cell type and time point are not known. The sequencing input was PBMCs or a T cell subset sorted from them (not recorded which). The chain recombines TRBV10-3 with TRBJ2-1; D not certain. CDR3 bases: TGTGCCATCAGTAGCGCTGGATCCTACAATGAGCAGTTCTTC. Its protein is CAISSAGSYNEQFF.